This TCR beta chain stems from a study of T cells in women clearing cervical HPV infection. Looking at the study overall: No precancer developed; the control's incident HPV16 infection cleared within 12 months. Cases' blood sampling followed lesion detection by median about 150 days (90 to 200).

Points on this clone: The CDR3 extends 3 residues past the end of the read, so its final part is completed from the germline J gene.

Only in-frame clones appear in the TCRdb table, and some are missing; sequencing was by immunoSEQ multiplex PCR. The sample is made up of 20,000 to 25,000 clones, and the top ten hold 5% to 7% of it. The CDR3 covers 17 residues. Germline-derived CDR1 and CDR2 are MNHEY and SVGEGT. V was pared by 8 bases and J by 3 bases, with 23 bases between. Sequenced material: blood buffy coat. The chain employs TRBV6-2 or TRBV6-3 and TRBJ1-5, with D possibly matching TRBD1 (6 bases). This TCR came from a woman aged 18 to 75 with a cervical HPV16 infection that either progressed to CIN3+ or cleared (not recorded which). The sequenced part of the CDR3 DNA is TGTGCCAGCTGCGGAACAGGGCAAGTCCGGTACAATCAGCCC. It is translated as CASCGTGQVRYNQP. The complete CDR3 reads CASCGTGQVRYNQPQHF.